Below, 12 T cell receptor beta chains from the same sample are listed, as sequenced in a study of blood T cell repertoires in COVID-19 (dated by TCRdb to the early 2020s). The library was produced with the immunoSEQ multiplex PCR assay. TCRdb took this table from immuneACCESS and kept in-frame rearrangements with V and J called. Such tables lack part of the clones; where checked against another copy, unresolved V genes explain under half of the gap, and the rest is unexplained. The sample has 400,000 to 500,000 clones on record, around nine tenths of them singletons. Around 1.9% of the sample belongs to the ten largest clones. Sequencing input: PBMCs or T cells enriched from blood (not recorded which). The receptors come from a woman aged 40 to 50 who had recovered from COVID-19.

The rearrangement uses TRBV2 and TRBJ1-1; tentatively, D is TRBD1 (6 bases). V dropped 6 bases and J dropped 6 bases, with 17 bases sitting between them. Germline CDR1 is SNHLY and CDR2 is FYNNEI. This CDR3 is built from 14 residues. The CDR3 reads CASRETGFTAEAFF. DNA of the CDR3: TGTGCCAGCAGGGAAACAGGGTTCACCGCTGAAGCTTTCTTT.

The V and J genes are TRBV4-3 and TRBJ1-2, with D perhaps TRBD1 (6 bases). V shed 0 bases and J shed 2 bases, with 10 bases lying between them. Germline CDR1 LGHNA, CDR2 YSLEER. This CDR3 has 15 amino acids. The CDR3 DNA sequence: TGCGCCAGCAGCCAAGATTCGAGGGGGAACTATGGCTACACCTTC. Translated, it gives CASSQDSRGNYGYTF.

J is TRBJ1-5 and V is TRBV12-5; 8 bases are shared with TRBD1. CDR3 length: 17 amino acids. Germline V gene sequence: CDR1 LGHNT, CDR2 FRNRAP. The junction had 15 bases not matched to a gene; V was cut back by 6 bases and J by 5 bases. CDR3 residues: CASGSTSGTGIYQPQHF. The DNA for the CDR3 is TGTGCTAGTGGATCTACGTCCGGGACAGGAATCTATCAGCCCCAGCATTTT.

The CDR3 sequence is CASSLEQPINSPLHF. In DNA form, the CDR3 reads TGCGCCAGCAGCTTGGAACAGCCAATTAATTCACCCCTCCACTTT. This chain uses TRBV5-1 with TRBJ1-6; D not certain. This CDR3 contains 15 residues. Germline V CDR1 and CDR2: SGHRS, YFSETQ. Trimming pared 0 bases from V and 6 bases from J, leaving 10 bases between.

The rearrangement uses TRBV6-5 and TRBJ2-7; tentatively, D is TRBD2 (6 bases). Germline CDR1 MNHEY, CDR2 SVGAGI. The V end was cut by 0 bases, the J end by 3 bases, with 12 bases between. The CDR3 extends over 15 amino acids. For the CDR3, the DNA is TGTGCCAGCAGTTACTCCGAATACGGGGGCTACGAGCAGTACTTC. Protein: CASSYSEYGGYEQYF.

The chain carries TRBV5-4 and TRBJ2-7; tentatively, D is TRBD1 (6 bases). The V end lost 3 bases, the J end lost 3 bases, and 16 bases lay between the germline ends. In germline, CDR1 is SGHNT, CDR2 YYREEE (reference sequence). The length of the CDR3 is 15 residues. The CDR3 DNA reads as TGTGCCAGCAGCTCAATAACAGGGTCCAACTACGAGCAGTACTTC. Its translation: CASSSITGSNYEQYF.

As concerns this clone: Other DNA variants within this sample encode the same CDR3. CDR3 DNA sequence: TGTGCCAGCAGCCCCAATAGCTACGAGCAGTACTTC. Translated: CASSPNSYEQYF. The V gene is TRBV7-6, the J gene TRBJ2-7; no definite D call. Germline assignment: CDR1 SGHVS and CDR2 FNYEAQ. The CDR3 is 12 amino acids. The germline V and J ends were trimmed by 5 bases and 3 bases, with 8 bases remaining between them.

This clone was seen once. The chain links TRBV6-2 or TRBV6-3 to TRBJ2-7; 11 bases match TRBD2. CDR3 length: 16 amino acids. Germline V gene sequence: CDR1 MNHEY, CDR2 SVGEGT. V dropped 2 bases and J dropped 4; count of bases not matched to a gene: 7. For the CDR3, the DNA is TGTGCCAGCAGTTACGTCTTGACTAGCGGGAAATACGAGCAGTACTTC. Translation gives CASSYVLTSGKYEQYF.

The V and J genes are TRBV2 and TRBJ2-2, with 11 bases matching TRBD2. Trimming at V came to 4 bases and at J to 6 bases, leaving 16 bases not matched to a gene. The CDR3 loop spans 19 amino acids. Germline V gene lookup returns CDR1 SNHLY and CDR2 FYNNEI. As DNA, the CDR3 is TGTGCCAGCAGTGTTATAGGGGTAGCGGGAGGGCCGTGGGCCGGGGAGCTGTTTTTT. Translated: CASSVIGVAGGPWAGELFF.

V usage is TRBV2 and J usage is TRBJ2-1; 13 bases agree with TRBD2. The length of the CDR3 is 18 residues. CDR1 and CDR2 from the germline V gene are SNHLY and FYNNEI. V lost 4 bases, J lost 5 bases, and 11 bases stayed unmatched. CDR3 protein: CASSALAGGPPADNEQFF. CDR3 in DNA: TGTGCCAGCAGTGCACTAGCGGGAGGGCCCCCCGCCGACAATGAGCAGTTCTTC.

This chain connects TRBV7-6 to TRBJ1-1; D uncertain. CDR1 is SGHVS, CDR2 FNYEAQ, per germline. Trimming removed 0 bases at V and 0 bases at J, with 5 bases between. The CDR3 length is 14 residues. CDR3 in DNA: TGTGCCAGCAGCTTAGCCAGAATGAACACTGAAGCTTTCTTT. Protein sequence: CASSLARMNTEAFF. Based on the CDR3 plus reference TRBV7-6 and TRBJ1-1, the full variable domain is GAGVSQSPRYKVTKRGQDVALRCDPISGHVSLYWYRQALGQGPEFLTYFNYEAQQDKSGLPNDRFSAERPEGSISTLTIQRTEQRDSAMYRCASSLARMNTEAFFGQGTRLTVV.

The CDR3 region is CASSGLAGITQYF. CDR3 coding DNA: TGTGCCAGCTCCGGACTAGCGGGAATTACGCAGTATTTT. V usage is TRBV14 and J usage is TRBJ2-3, with TRBD2 identical over 12 bases. CDR3 size: 13 residues. CDR1 SGHDN and CDR2 FVKESK come from the germline V gene. V lost 8 bases, J lost 8 bases, and 5 bases stayed unmatched. The full variable domain, in which reference TRBV14 and TRBJ2-3 provide the parts outside the CDR3, is EAGVTQFPSHSVIEKGQTVTLRCDPISGHDNLYWYRRVMGKEIKFLLHFVKESKQDESGMPNNRFLAERTGGTYSTLKVQPAELEDSGVYFCASSGLAGITQYFGPGTRLTVL.